Listed below are T cell receptor beta chains from one sample, sequenced in a study of blood T cells in healthy people across ages. In TCRdb, the 5' RACE reads were re-called with MiXCR into one record per CDR3 protein. The data hold about 1.8 million distinct CDR3 sequences, with roughly 52% observed a single time. Sequencing used blood. Receptor source: a woman aged 35 to 49 in good health. Both conserved end residues are part of each CDR3. Each record gives: J gene, V gene, clone size, D gene, CDR3 DNA, CDR3 protein. A D gene is named only where the DNA matches it firmly. Clone size appears in some rows only: once, few, many, or a class for an expanded clone.

j_call: TRBJ2-5
v_call: TRBV7-2
clone_size: NA
d_call: NA
cdr3_nt: TGTGCCAGCAGCCGAGCGGCCCCCCGTCAAGAGACCCAGTACTTC
cdr3_aa: CASSRAAPRQETQYF

j_call: TRBJ1-2
v_call: TRBV5-1
clone_size: few
d_call: NA
cdr3_nt: TGCGCCAGCAGCTTGGGCACAGGGATCAGCTATGGCTACACCTTC
cdr3_aa: CASSLGTGISYGYTF

j_call: TRBJ2-1
v_call: TRBV6-2/TRBV6-3
clone_size: NA
d_call: NA
cdr3_nt: TGTGCCAGCAGTTACGCCATCGGGGTTCATGAGCAGTTCTTC
cdr3_aa: CASSYAIGVHEQFF

j_call: TRBJ1-5
v_call: TRBV6-5
clone_size: NA
d_call: NA
cdr3_nt: TGTGCCAGCAGTCCCTACAGGGGCAATCAGCCCCAGCATTTT
cdr3_aa: CASSPYRGNQPQHF

j_call: TRBJ2-1
v_call: TRBV7-2
clone_size: NA
d_call: TRBD1
cdr3_nt: TGTGCCAGCAGCCCGGTGGGGACAGGGGGAAACTACAATGAGCAGTTCTTC
cdr3_aa: CASSPVGTGGNYNEQFF

j_call: TRBJ2-5
v_call: TRBV6-2/TRBV6-3
clone_size: NA
d_call: NA
cdr3_nt: TGTGCCAGCACCCGTTACGGCGGGGAGACCCAGTACTTC
cdr3_aa: CASTRYGGETQYF

j_call: TRBJ2-5
v_call: TRBV20-1
clone_size: NA
d_call: NA
cdr3_nt: TGCAGTGCTAGAATAGGACAACAAGAGACCCAGTACTTC
cdr3_aa: CSARIGQQETQYF

j_call: TRBJ2-2
v_call: TRBV15
clone_size: few
d_call: NA
cdr3_nt: TGTGCCACCAGCAGAGAACCTGGAGGGGAGCTGTTTTTT
cdr3_aa: CATSREPGGELFF

j_call: TRBJ2-4
v_call: TRBV20-1
clone_size: few
d_call: TRBD1
cdr3_nt: TGCAGTGCTGTGACAGGGGTGGCCAAAAACATTCAGTACTTC
cdr3_aa: CSAVTGVAKNIQYF

j_call: TRBJ2-7
v_call: TRBV3-1
clone_size: few
d_call: NA
cdr3_nt: TGTGCCAGCAGCAAGAAGGGACTCCAGACCTCCTACGAGCAGTACTTC
cdr3_aa: CASSKKGLQTSYEQYF

j_call: TRBJ2-1
v_call: TRBV24-1
clone_size: NA
d_call: TRBD1
cdr3_nt: TGTGCCACCAGTGATTCTGTGGACAGGGCAAATGAGCAGTTCTTC
cdr3_aa: CATSDSVDRANEQFF

j_call: TRBJ2-7
v_call: TRBV4-3
clone_size: NA
d_call: NA
cdr3_nt: TGCGCCAGCAGCCAAGATGTCGGGTCCTCCTACGAGCAGTACTTC
cdr3_aa: CASSQDVGSSYEQYF

j_call: TRBJ2-1
v_call: TRBV11-2
clone_size: NA
d_call: NA
cdr3_nt: TGTGCCAGCAGCTTCGGAGCTAGGGGTTCTCCCTACAATGAGCAGTTCTTC
cdr3_aa: CASSFGARGSPYNEQFF

j_call: TRBJ2-3
v_call: TRBV20-1
clone_size: few
d_call: NA
cdr3_nt: TGCAGTGCTAATTCGCGGGTCATCAGCACAGATACGCAGTATTTT
cdr3_aa: CSANSRVISTDTQYF

j_call: TRBJ1-6
v_call: TRBV12-3/TRBV12-4
clone_size: NA
d_call: NA
cdr3_nt: TGTGCCAGCAGTTTGAAGGGTTCCTATAATTCACCCCTCCACTTT
cdr3_aa: CASSLKGSYNSPLHF

j_call: TRBJ2-1
v_call: TRBV18
clone_size: NA
d_call: TRBD1
cdr3_nt: TGTGCCAGCTCACCCCCTCAAATGGGACAGGGCTACAATGAGCAGTTCTTC
cdr3_aa: CASSPPQMGQGYNEQFF

j_call: TRBJ2-2
v_call: TRBV6-6
clone_size: NA
d_call: NA
cdr3_nt: TGTGCCAGCAGTTTCCCTATGGGGGAACTACTCACCGGGGAGCTGTTTTTT
cdr3_aa: CASSFPMGELLTGELFF

j_call: TRBJ2-3
v_call: TRBV10-3
clone_size: NA
d_call: NA
cdr3_nt: TGTGCCAACCGGGACTCCATCACAGATACGCAGTATTTT
cdr3_aa: CANRDSITDTQYF

j_call: TRBJ2-4
v_call: TRBV11-2
clone_size: NA
d_call: TRBD2
cdr3_nt: TGTGCCAGCAGCTTAGGCCCGCGGGGGGGAGGGGCCCAGTACTTC
cdr3_aa: CASSLGPRGGGAQYF

j_call: TRBJ2-7
v_call: TRBV29-1
clone_size: NA
d_call: TRBD1
cdr3_nt: TGCAGCGTCACACCTGGACAGGGGGTGGTAGAGGCCCAGTACTTC
cdr3_aa: CSVTPGQGVVEAQYF

j_call: TRBJ2-5
v_call: TRBV20-1
clone_size: few
d_call: NA
cdr3_nt: TGCAGTGCTGGGTCTAGTTTGGAGACCCAGTACTTC
cdr3_aa: CSAGSSLETQYF

j_call: TRBJ2-3
v_call: TRBV4-1
clone_size: few
d_call: TRBD1
cdr3_nt: TGCGCCAGCAGCCGCGGACAGGGGGCTTTAACAGATACGCAGTATTTT
cdr3_aa: CASSRGQGALTDTQYF

j_call: TRBJ2-1
v_call: TRBV12-3/TRBV12-4
clone_size: once
d_call: NA
cdr3_nt: TGTGCCAGCAGTTGCGCCATACCCGCGGATGAGCAGTTCTTC
cdr3_aa: CASSCAIPADEQFF

j_call: TRBJ1-2
v_call: TRBV7-8
clone_size: few
d_call: TRBD1
cdr3_nt: TGTGCCAGCAGCTTAGCGAACAGGGGAGATGGCTACACCTTC
cdr3_aa: CASSLANRGDGYTF

j_call: TRBJ1-1
v_call: TRBV19
clone_size: NA
d_call: NA
cdr3_nt: TGTGCCAGTAGTATATACAAGAACACTGAAGCTTTCTTT
cdr3_aa: CASSIYKNTEAFF

j_call: TRBJ1-1
v_call: TRBV20-1
clone_size: NA
d_call: NA
cdr3_nt: TGTAGTGCTCCTGACACTGTAGCTGAAGCTTTCTTT
cdr3_aa: CSAPDTVAEAFF

j_call: TRBJ2-5
v_call: TRBV7-2
clone_size: few
d_call: NA
cdr3_nt: TGTGCCAGCAGCTTAGCGCATGGGGGGGGGCGAGAGACCCAGTACTTC
cdr3_aa: CASSLAHGGGRETQYF

j_call: TRBJ2-5
v_call: TRBV10-3
clone_size: NA
d_call: NA
cdr3_nt: TGTGCCATCAGTGACATACAGGGCAGCAATGAGCAGTACTTC
cdr3_aa: CAISDIQGSNEQYF

j_call: TRBJ2-3
v_call: TRBV21-1
clone_size: many
d_call: NA
cdr3_nt: TGTGCCAGCAGTGGTCATAACACAGATACGCAGTATTTT
cdr3_aa: CASSGHNTDTQYF

j_call: TRBJ2-1
v_call: TRBV9
clone_size: NA
d_call: TRBD1
cdr3_nt: TGTGCCAGCAGCGAAGGGACAGCTTGCAATGAGCAGTTCTTC
cdr3_aa: CASSEGTACNEQFF

j_call: TRBJ2-6
v_call: TRBV7-2
clone_size: NA
d_call: TRBD1
cdr3_nt: TGTGCCAGCAGCTCTCGTTGGACAGGGCCCTCTGGGGCCAACGTCCTGACTTTC
cdr3_aa: CASSSRWTGPSGANVLTF

j_call: TRBJ2-1
v_call: TRBV10-1
clone_size: NA
d_call: NA
cdr3_nt: TGCGCCAGCAGTGAGTCGGGACGTCGGTCCTACAATGAGCAGTTCTTC
cdr3_aa: CASSESGRRSYNEQFF

j_call: TRBJ2-4
v_call: TRBV6-6
clone_size: NA
d_call: NA
cdr3_nt: TGTGCCAGCAGTTACCAACTAGCCTTAGCCAAAAACATTCAGTACTTC
cdr3_aa: CASSYQLALAKNIQYF